This T cell receptor beta chain derives from a study of cytomegalovirus exposure and HLA in healthy donors. V was pared by 3 bases and J by 9 bases, with 12 bases between. Germline V lookup: CDR1 SQVTM, CDR2 ANQGSEA. CDR3 length: 11 residues. As regards this clone: No antigen is known for it.

Findings and caveats of the study: The availability of immune exposure information extended only to CMV serostatus.

It was with 60 Vbeta and 13 Jbeta primers that the PCR ran. Measured with immunoSEQ multiplex PCR; TCRdb has only the in-frame clones, and not every one. This repertoire includes about 130,000 clones. This sequence joins TRBV29-1 and TRBJ2-7; D is possibly TRBD2 (6 bases). This TCR came from a woman between 40 and 50 years old in good health and CMV-seropositive. Sequencing input: PBMCs. CDR3 nucleotides: TGCAGCGTTGAGCGGGGAGAGGGGCAGTACTTC. Its protein product is CSVERGEGQYF.